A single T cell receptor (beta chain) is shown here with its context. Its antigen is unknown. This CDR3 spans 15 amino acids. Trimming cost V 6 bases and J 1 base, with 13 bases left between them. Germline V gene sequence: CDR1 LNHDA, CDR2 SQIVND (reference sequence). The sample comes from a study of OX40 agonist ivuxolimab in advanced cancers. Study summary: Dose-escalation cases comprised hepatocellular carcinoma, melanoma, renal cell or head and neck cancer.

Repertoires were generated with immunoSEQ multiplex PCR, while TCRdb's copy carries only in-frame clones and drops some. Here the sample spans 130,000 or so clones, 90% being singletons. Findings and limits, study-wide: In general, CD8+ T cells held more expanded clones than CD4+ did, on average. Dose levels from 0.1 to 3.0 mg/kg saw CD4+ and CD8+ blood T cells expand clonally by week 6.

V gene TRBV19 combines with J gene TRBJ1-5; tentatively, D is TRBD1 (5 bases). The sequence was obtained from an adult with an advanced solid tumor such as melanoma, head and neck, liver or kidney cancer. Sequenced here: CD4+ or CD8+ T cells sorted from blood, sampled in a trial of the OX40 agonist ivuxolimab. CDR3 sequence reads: CASSPLGDSNQPQHF. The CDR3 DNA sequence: TGTGCCAGTAGCCCACTAGGGGACAGCAATCAGCCCCAGCATTTT.